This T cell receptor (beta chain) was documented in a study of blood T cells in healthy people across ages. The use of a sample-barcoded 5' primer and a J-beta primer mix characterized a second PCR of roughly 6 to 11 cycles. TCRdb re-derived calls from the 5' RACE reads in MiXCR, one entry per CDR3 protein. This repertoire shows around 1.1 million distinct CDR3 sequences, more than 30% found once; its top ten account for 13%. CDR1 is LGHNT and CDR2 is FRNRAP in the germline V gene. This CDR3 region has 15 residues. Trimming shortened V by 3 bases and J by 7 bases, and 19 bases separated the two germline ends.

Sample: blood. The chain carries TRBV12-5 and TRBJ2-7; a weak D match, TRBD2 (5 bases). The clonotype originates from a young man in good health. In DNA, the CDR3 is TGTGCTAGTGGTTTCGGGGTGGACTTCTGCAATGAGCAGTACTTC. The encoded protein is CASGFGVDFCNEQYF. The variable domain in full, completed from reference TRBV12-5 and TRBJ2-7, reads DARVTQTPRHKVTEMGQEVTMRCQPILGHNTVFWYRQTMMQGLELLAYFRNRAPLDDSGMPKDRFSAEMPDATLATLKIQPSEPRDSAVYFCASGFGVDFCNEQYFGPGTRLTVT.